What follows are 19 T cell receptor beta chains derived from one specimen sequenced in a study of blood T cell repertoires in COVID-19. Measured with immunoSEQ multiplex PCR; TCRdb has only the in-frame clones, and not every one. Of about 330,000 clones in the sample, approximately 87% are singletons; the top ten hold 5.3%. The sequencing input was PBMCs or T cells enriched from blood (not recorded which). These receptors all stem from a woman in her thirties who had recovered from COVID-19.

The chain couples TRBV15 to TRBJ1-5; D not resolved. V shed 0 bases and J shed 5 bases, with 20 bases lying between them. The CDR3 spans 18 residues. The V gene's germline CDR1 is LNHNV and CDR2 YYDKDF (reference sequence). The CDR3, as DNA: TGTGCCACCAGCAGAGATCGAGCCCGGGCGGGAGCGGATCAGCCCCAGCATTTT. Its translation: CATSRDRARAGADQPQHF.

The chain uses TRBV19 and TRBJ2-1; 14 bases agree with TRBD2. The V segment lost 11 bases and the J segment 2 bases; nucleotides outside the gene matches: 17. The CDR3 extends over 19 amino acids. Germline V gives CDR1 LNHDA, CDR2 SQIVND (reference sequence). The CDR3 region is CASSLGLAGGLSPYNEQFF. The CDR3 region has the DNA TGTGCCTCCTCTTTAGGACTAGCGGGGGGTCTTAGCCCCTACAATGAGCAGTTCTTC.

This clone has more than one count but fewer than ten. The rearrangement links TRBV10-3 to TRBJ2-3; the D is unclear. V was cut by 4 bases and J by 4 bases, with 6 bases left in between. Per germline, CDR1 ENHRY and CDR2 SYGVKD. This CDR3 is built from 12 residues. Written as DNA, the CDR3 is TGTGCCATCAGTGCCCTTCCAGATACGCAGTATTTT. It encodes CAISALPDTQYF.

V and J are TRBV25-1 and TRBJ1-3; no clear D. Germline loops: CDR1 MGHDK, CDR2 SYGVNS. Trimming pared 4 bases from V and 4 bases from J, leaving 8 bases between. CDR3 length: 13 amino acids. The CDR3: CASSVGLGNTIYF. As DNA, the CDR3 is TGTGCCAGCAGTGTTGGCCTCGGAAACACCATATATTTT.

The chain recombines TRBV28 with TRBJ1-3; TRBD1 might be the D (6 bases). CDR1 and CDR2 from the germline V gene are MDHEN and SYDVKM. The CDR3 loop spans 16 amino acids. The V end lost 5 bases, the J end lost 4 bases, and 18 bases lay between the germline ends. In DNA, the CDR3 is TGTGCCAGCAGTCCTCCCCGGGGGGCAGGGGGAAACACCATATATTTT. This encodes CASSPPRGAGGNTIYF.

This clone was counted only a few times. The chain has TRBV19 and TRBJ1-2; perhaps TRBD1 as D (6 bases). Trimming stripped 6 bases from V and 2 bases from J, with 13 bases between. The CDR3 covers 14 residues. Germline CDR1 reads LNHDA; CDR2 reads SQIVND (reference sequence). CDR3 in DNA: TGTGCCAGTAGCGCTACCGGGACAAACTATGGCTACACCTTC. Amino acid sequence: CASSATGTNYGYTF. The variable domain in full, completed from reference TRBV19 and TRBJ1-2, reads DGGITQSPKYLFRKEGQNVTLSCEQNLNHDAMYWYRQDPGQGLRLIYYSQIVNDFQKGDIAEGYSVSREKKESFPLTVTSAQKNPTAFYLCASSATGTNYGYTFGSGTRLTVV.

V usage is TRBV6-5 and J usage is TRBJ1-2; 7 bases are a match to TRBD1. The CDR3 length is 14 residues. Trimming at V came to 7 bases and at J to 4 bases, leaving 9 bases not matched to a gene. Per germline, CDR1 MNHEY and CDR2 SVGAGI. CDR3: CASTRTGVSYGYTF. The CDR3 nucleotides read TGTGCCAGCACCCGGACAGGCGTATCCTATGGCTACACCTTC.

The chain combines TRBV7-3 with TRBJ2-2, with D possibly matching TRBD1 (6 bases). This CDR3 has 16 amino acids. CDR1 and CDR2 from the germline V gene are SGHTA and FQGTGA. V lost 8 bases to trimming and J lost 1 base, with 17 bases between them. The CDR3 sequence: CASQPFGGQNTGELFF. The CDR3, as DNA: TGTGCCAGCCAACCATTTGGGGGACAGAACACCGGGGAGCTGTTTTTT. The whole variable domain, remainder taken from reference TRBV7-3 and TRBJ2-2, is GAGVSQTPSNKVTEKGKYVELRCDPISGHTALYWYRQSLGQGPEFLIYFQGTGAADDSGLPNDRFFAVRPEGSVSTLKIQRTERGDSAVYLCASQPFGGQNTGELFFGEGSRLTVL.

V gene TRBV7-2 combines with J gene TRBJ1-4; 8 bases are shared with TRBD1. The trim removed 3 bases at V and 8 bases at J, leaving 8 bases unmatched. The CDR3 length is 15 residues. Germline V gene lookup returns CDR1 SGHTA and CDR2 FQGNSA. CDR3 residues: CASSLIWDRTEKLFF. In DNA form, the CDR3 reads TGTGCCAGCAGCTTGATTTGGGACAGGACCGAAAAACTGTTTTTT.

The J gene is TRBJ1-1, the V gene TRBV4-3, with 10 bases lining up with TRBD1. V dropped 6 bases and J dropped 10; count of bases not matched to a gene: 14. The germline V gene encodes CDR1 LGHNA and CDR2 YSLEER. The CDR3 spans 15 residues. The CDR3 region is CASRPGTGEFWLAFF. CDR3 DNA sequence: TGCGCCAGCAGGCCAGGGACAGGGGAATTTTGGTTAGCTTTCTTT.

This clone showed up just once. The chain links TRBV25-1 to TRBJ1-2, with 8 bases fitting TRBD1. The CDR3 is 14 amino acids. Germline values: CDR1 MGHDK, CDR2 SYGVNS. The J segment lost 4 bases and the V segment lost 6 bases, leaving 7 bases of the junction unmatched. The chain's CDR3 is CASRSQGGLYGYTF. CDR3 in DNA: TGTGCCAGCAGGTCACAGGGGGGACTCTATGGCTACACCTTC.

V is TRBV11-2 and J is TRBJ1-4; 7 bases match TRBD1. Unmatched junction bases numbered 6, after V lost 0 bases and J lost 8 bases. The CDR3 has 15 residues. From germline, CDR1 is SGHAT and CDR2 FQNNGV. CDR3 residues: CASSLDGTDQEKLFF. The CDR3 DNA is TGTGCCAGCAGCTTAGACGGGACAGACCAAGAAAAACTGTTTTTT. Complete variable domain (other parts from reference TRBV11-2 and TRBJ1-4): EAGVAQSPRYKIIEKRQSVAFWCNPISGHATLYWYQQILGQGPKLLIQFQNNGVVDDSQLPKDRFSAERLKGVDSTLKIQPAKLEDSAVYLCASSLDGTDQEKLFFGSGTQLSVL.

This chain links TRBV5-1 with TRBJ1-2, with D perhaps matching TRBD1 (5 bases). Trimming left V 0 bases short and J 4 bases short, with 13 bases between. The CDR3 is made up of 15 amino acids. Per germline, CDR1 SGHRS and CDR2 YFSETQ. The CDR3 loop is CASSLGGLGGYGYTF. In DNA, the CDR3 is TGCGCCAGCAGCTTGGGGGGACTCGGCGGCTATGGCTACACCTTC.

The chain couples TRBV27 to TRBJ2-2; 10 bases match TRBD1. The CDR3 length is 15 residues. V lost 5 bases to trimming and J lost 7 bases; unmatched junction nucleotides: 7. The germline V gene encodes CDR1 MNHEY and CDR2 SMNVEV (reference sequence). As DNA, the CDR3 is TGTGCCAGCAGTATCTGGACAGGGGGGGGCGGGGAGCTGTTTTTT. Translated, it gives CASSIWTGGGGELFF.

The rearrangement joins TRBV7-4 to TRBJ2-7, with D tentatively TRBD2 (6 bases). The V and J ends lost 4 bases and 5 bases respectively, with 21 bases between them. CDR3 length equals 16 residues. Germline V gene lookup returns CDR1 SGHVT and CDR2 SQSDAQ. The CDR3 here is CASSSLPREAFDEQYF. For the CDR3, the DNA is TGTGCCAGCAGCTCCCTTCCCAGGGAGGCCTTTGACGAGCAGTACTTC.

The chain employs TRBV10-3 and TRBJ1-2; no reliable D call. Germline V gene sequence: CDR1 ENHRY, CDR2 SYGVKD. V lost 6 bases and J lost 4, with 12 bases in between. The CDR3 loop spans 13 amino acids. In DNA form, the CDR3 reads TGTGCCATCAGCACGAGGGAAGCCTATGGCTACACCTTC. It yields the protein CAISTREAYGYTF.

This clone was recorded only once. The V and J genes are TRBV19 and TRBJ1-2; possible D gene TRBD1, 5 bases. The CDR3 consists of 13 residues. CDR1 and CDR2 (germline): LNHDA, SQIVND (reference sequence). Trimming pared 5 bases from V and 7 bases from J, leaving 14 bases between. The CDR3 DNA reads as TGTGCCAGTAGTGGAACGGGGGAGCGTGGCTACACCTTC. This codes for CASSGTGERGYTF.

This clone was seen just once. This chain uses TRBV18 with TRBJ2-1; 8 nucleotides agree with TRBD1. The J segment lost 9 bases and the V segment lost 0 bases, leaving 1 base of the junction unmatched. Germline-derived CDR1 and CDR2 are KGHSH and LQKENI. The CDR3 covers 13 residues. The CDR3 bases are TGTGCCAGCTCACCACCGACAGGGGTTGAGCAGTTCTTC. This translates into CASSPPTGVEQFF. Full variable domain (outside the CDR3, taken from reference TRBV18 and TRBJ2-1): NAGVMQNPRHLVRRRGQEARLRCSPMKGHSHVYWYRQLPEEGLKFMVYLQKENIIDESGMPKERFSAEFPKEGPSILRIQQVVRGDSAAYFCASSPPTGVEQFFGPGTRLTVL.

V and J are TRBV10-1 and TRBJ1-2; 8 bases fit TRBD1. The V gene's germline CDR1 is WNHNN and CDR2 SYGVQD (reference sequence). Germline trimming cut 9 bases from V and 3 bases from J; bases unmatched to any gene: 0. The CDR3 extends over 11 amino acids. The CDR3 region is CARGQDYGYTF. CDR3 nucleotides: TGCGCCAGGGGACAGGACTATGGCTACACCTTC.